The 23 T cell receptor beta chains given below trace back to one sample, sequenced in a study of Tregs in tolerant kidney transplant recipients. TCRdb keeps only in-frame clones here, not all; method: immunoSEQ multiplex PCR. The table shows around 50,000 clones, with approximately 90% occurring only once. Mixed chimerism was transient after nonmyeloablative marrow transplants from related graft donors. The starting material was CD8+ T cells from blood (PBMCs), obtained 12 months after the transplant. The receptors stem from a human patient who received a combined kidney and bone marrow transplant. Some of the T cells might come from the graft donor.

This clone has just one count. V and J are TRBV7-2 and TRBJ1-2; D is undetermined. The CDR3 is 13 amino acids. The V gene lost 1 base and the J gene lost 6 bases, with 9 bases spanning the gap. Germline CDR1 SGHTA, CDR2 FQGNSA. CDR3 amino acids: CASSLVGLDGYTF. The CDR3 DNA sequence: TGTGCCAGCAGCTTAGTTGGACTGGATGGCTACACCTTC.

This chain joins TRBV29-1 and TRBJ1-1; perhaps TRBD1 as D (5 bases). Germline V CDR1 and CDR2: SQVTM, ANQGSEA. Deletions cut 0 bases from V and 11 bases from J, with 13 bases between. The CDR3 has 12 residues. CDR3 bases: TGCAGCGTTGAAGATGCCAGGGCGGCCGCTTTCTTT. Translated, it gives CSVEDARAAAFF.

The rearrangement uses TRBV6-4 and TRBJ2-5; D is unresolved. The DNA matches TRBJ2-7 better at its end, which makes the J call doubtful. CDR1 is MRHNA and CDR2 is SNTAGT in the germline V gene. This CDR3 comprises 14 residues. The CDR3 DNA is TGTGCCAGCAGTGACGGCAGGAACTCCTACGAGCAGTACTTC. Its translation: CASSDGRNSYEQYF.

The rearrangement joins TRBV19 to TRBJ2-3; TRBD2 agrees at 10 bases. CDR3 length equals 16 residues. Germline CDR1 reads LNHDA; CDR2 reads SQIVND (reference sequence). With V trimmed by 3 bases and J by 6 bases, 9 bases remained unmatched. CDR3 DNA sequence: TGTGCCAGTAGTATTGGGACTAGCGTCCTTAGGGATACGCAGTATTTT. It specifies CASSIGTSVLRDTQYF.

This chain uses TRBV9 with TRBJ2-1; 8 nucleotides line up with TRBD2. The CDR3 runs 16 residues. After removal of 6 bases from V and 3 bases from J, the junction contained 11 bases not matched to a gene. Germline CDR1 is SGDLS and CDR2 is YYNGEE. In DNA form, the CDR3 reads TGTGCCAGCACCCGCTATGCGGGGGGAGACTACAATGAGCAGTTCTTC. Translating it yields CASTRYAGGDYNEQFF. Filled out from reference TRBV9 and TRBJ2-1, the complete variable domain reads DSGVTQTPKHLITATGQRVTLRCSPRSGDLSVYWYQQSLDQGLQFLIQYYNGEERAKGNILERFSAQQFPDLHSELNLSSLELGDSALYFCASTRYAGGDYNEQFFGPGTRLTVL.

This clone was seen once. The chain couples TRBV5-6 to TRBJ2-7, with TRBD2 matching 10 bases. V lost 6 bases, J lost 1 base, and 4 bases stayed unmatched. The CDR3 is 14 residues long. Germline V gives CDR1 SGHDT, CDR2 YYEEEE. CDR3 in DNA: TGTGCCAGCAACCTAGCGGGAGAGTCCTACGAGCAGTACTTC. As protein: CASNLAGESYEQYF.

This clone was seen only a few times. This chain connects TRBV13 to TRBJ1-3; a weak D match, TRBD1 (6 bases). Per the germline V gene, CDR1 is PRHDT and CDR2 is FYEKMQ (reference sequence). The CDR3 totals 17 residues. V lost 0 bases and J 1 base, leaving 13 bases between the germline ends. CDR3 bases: TGTGCCAGCAGCTTAGGTGGCAGGGGAATATCTGGAAACACCATATATTTT. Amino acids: CASSLGGRGISGNTIYF.

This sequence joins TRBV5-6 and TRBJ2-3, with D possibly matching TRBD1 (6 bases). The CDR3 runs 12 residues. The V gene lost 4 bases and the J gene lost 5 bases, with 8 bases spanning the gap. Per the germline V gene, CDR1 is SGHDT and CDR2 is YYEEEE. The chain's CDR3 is CASSPGVDTQYF. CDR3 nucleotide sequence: TGTGCCAGCAGCCCAGGGGTAGATACGCAGTATTTT.

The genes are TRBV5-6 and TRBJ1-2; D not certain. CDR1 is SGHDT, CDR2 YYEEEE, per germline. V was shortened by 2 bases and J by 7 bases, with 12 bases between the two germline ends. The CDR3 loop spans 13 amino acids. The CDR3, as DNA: TGTGCCAGCAGCTTAGATTCTGCGGCTGGCTACACCTTC. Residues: CASSLDSAAGYTF.

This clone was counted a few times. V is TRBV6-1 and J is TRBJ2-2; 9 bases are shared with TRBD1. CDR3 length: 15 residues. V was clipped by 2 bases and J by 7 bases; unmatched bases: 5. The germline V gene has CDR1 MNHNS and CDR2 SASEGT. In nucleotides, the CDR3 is TGTGCCAGCAGTGAATTACAGGGGGCCGGCGGGGAGCTGTTTTTT. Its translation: CASSELQGAGGELFF.

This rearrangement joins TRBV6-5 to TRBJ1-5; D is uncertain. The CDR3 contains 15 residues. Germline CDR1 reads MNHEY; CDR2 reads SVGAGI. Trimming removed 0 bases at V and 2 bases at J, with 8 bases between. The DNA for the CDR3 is TGTGCCAGCAGTTACTCCGAGGGCGGCAATCAGCCCCAGCATTTT. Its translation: CASSYSEGGNQPQHF.

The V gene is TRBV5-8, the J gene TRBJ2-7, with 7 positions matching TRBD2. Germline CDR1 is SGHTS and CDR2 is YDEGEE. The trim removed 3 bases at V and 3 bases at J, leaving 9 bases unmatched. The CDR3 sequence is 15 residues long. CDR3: CASSSPGGSNYEQYF. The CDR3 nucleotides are TGTGCCAGCAGCTCCCCTGGCGGGAGCAACTACGAGCAGTACTTC.

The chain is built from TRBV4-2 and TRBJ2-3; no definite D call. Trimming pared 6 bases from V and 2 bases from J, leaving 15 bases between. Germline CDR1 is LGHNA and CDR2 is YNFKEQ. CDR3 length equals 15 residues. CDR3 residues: CASRKSRSFTDTQYF. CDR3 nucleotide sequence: TGTGCCAGCAGAAAAAGTAGAAGCTTCACAGATACGCAGTATTTT.

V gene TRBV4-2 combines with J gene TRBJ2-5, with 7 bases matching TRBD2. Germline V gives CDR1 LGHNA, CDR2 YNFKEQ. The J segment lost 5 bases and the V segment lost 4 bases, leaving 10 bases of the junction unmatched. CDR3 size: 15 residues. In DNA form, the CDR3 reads TGTGCCAGCAGCCTTTCGGGAGGCCTCGGGGAGACCCAGTACTTC. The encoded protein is CASSLSGGLGETQYF.

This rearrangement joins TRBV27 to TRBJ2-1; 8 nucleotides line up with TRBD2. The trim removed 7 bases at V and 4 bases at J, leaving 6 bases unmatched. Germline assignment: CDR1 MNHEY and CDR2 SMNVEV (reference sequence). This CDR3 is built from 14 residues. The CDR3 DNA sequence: TGTGCCAGCACGGGTCAGCGGGGGTACAATGAGCAGTTCTTC. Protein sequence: CASTGQRGYNEQFF.

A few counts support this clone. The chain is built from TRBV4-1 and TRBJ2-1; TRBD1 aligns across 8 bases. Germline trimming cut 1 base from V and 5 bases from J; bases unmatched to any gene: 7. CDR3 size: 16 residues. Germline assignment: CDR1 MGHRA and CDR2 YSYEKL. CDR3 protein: CASSQVTGGLNNEQFF. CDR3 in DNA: TGCGCCAGCAGCCAAGTAACAGGGGGACTGAACAATGAGCAGTTCTTC.

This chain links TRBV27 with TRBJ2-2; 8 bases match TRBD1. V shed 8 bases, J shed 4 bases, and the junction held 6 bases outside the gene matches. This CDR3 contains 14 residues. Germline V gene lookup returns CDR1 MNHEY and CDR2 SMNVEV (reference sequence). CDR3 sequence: CASRTGPGTGELFF. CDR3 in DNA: TGTGCCAGCCGGACAGGGCCGGGCACCGGGGAGCTGTTTTTT.

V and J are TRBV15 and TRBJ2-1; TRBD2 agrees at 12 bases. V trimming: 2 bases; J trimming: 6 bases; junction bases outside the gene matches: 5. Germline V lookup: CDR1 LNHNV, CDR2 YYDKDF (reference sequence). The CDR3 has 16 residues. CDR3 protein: CATSRLTSGSGNEQFF. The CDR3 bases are TGTGCCACCAGCAGACTGACTAGCGGGAGCGGCAATGAGCAGTTCTTC.

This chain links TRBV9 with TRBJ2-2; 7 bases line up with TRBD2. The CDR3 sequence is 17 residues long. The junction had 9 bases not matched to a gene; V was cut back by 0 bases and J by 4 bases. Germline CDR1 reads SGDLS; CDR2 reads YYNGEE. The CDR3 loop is CASSVGDGGSFTGELFF. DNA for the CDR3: TGTGCCAGCAGCGTAGGTGACGGCGGGAGTTTCACCGGGGAGCTGTTTTTT.

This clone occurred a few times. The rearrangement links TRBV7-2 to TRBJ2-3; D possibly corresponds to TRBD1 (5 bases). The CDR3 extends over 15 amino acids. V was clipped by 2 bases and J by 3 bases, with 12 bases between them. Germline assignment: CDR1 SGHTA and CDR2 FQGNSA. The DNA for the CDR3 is TGTGCCAGCAGCTTAATTGGCAGGGTGACAGATACGCAGTATTTT. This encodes CASSLIGRVTDTQYF.

As DNA, the CDR3 is TGTGCCAGCAGCCTGTTTGCGGGGGGGCCCTACGAGCAGTACTTC. Amino acid sequence: CASSLFAGGPYEQYF. This chain links TRBV5-6 with TRBJ2-7, with 9 bases that match TRBD2. V trimming: 4 bases; J trimming: 2 bases; junction bases outside the gene matches: 7. The CDR3 loop spans 15 amino acids. Germline V gene sequence: CDR1 SGHDT, CDR2 YYEEEE.

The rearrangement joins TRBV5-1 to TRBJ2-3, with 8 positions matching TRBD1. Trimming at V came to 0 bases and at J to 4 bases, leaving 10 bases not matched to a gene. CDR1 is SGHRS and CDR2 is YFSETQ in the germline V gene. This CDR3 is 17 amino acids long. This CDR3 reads CASSLEGQGLISDTQYF. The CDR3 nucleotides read TGCGCCAGCAGCTTGGAAGGACAGGGACTTATCTCAGATACGCAGTATTTT.

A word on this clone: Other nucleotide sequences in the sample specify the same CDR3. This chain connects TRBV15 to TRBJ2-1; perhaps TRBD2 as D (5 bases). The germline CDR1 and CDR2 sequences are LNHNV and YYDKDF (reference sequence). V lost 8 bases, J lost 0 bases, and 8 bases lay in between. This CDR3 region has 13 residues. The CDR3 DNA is TGTGCCACCTCAACTAGCTCCTACAATGAGCAGTTCTTC. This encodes CATSTSSYNEQFF.